The 13 T cell receptor beta chains in this list originate from one sample, sequenced in a study of shared clonotypes between healthy human individuals. Assay used: immunoSEQ multiplex PCR; TCRdb lists only in-frame clones, some missing. The repertoire includes roughly 450,000 clones, more than 65% of them detected once, and over 10% sits in the top ten. Source material: PBMCs. The receptors here all came from a woman in her thirties or forties in good health. Some clones in this sample may be carry-over from other donors' samples.

A note on this clone: Relative to the germline gene, one junction end is altered; a read error may explain this. This chain uses TRBV6-1 with TRBJ2-7, with a possible D match to TRBD2 (6 bases). The length of the CDR3 is 15 residues. CDR1 is MNHNS, CDR2 SASEGT, per germline. CDR3: CASSEGTSQSYEQYF. DNA for the CDR3: TGTGCCAGCAGCGAAGGGACTTCCCAATCCTACGAGCAGTACTTC.

This clone came up once. The chain combines TRBV5-4 with TRBJ2-3; TRBD2 is a possible D gene (6 bases). Germline V lookup: CDR1 SGHNT, CDR2 YYREEE (reference sequence). The CDR3 sequence is 14 residues long. V shed 4 bases and J shed 2 bases, with 11 bases lying between them. In DNA, the CDR3 is TGTGCCAGCAGCCCGGGGGATAACACAGATACGCAGTATTTT. Its translation: CASSPGDNTDTQYF.

The chain is built from TRBV15 and TRBJ1-5, with 9 bases matching TRBD1. J gave up 2 bases and V 4 bases, and 18 bases lay outside the gene matches. The CDR3 extends over 20 amino acids. CDR1 is LNHNV, CDR2 YYDKDF, per germline (reference sequence). The CDR3 region is CATSIRGPGQGLLGNQPQHF. The CDR3 DNA sequence: TGTGCCACCAGCATCCGAGGCCCGGGACAGGGATTATTGGGCAATCAGCCCCAGCATTTT.

The sample holds a few counts of this clone. The chain carries TRBV4-2 and TRBJ2-3; 7 bases align to TRBD1. Germline V gene sequence: CDR1 LGHNA, CDR2 YNFKEQ. The V segment lost 4 bases and the J segment 2 bases; nucleotides outside the gene matches: 6. The CDR3 has 15 amino acids. The CDR3 DNA is TGTGCCAGCAGCCGAGGGACAGACTACACAGATACGCAGTATTTT. Translated, it gives CASSRGTDYTDTQYF.

The rearrangement uses TRBV18 and TRBJ1-1; D unclear. The germline CDR1 and CDR2 sequences are KGHSH and LQKENI. This CDR3 is built from 14 residues. V lost 3 bases, J lost 2 bases, and 10 bases lay in between. The CDR3 DNA reads TGTGCCAGCTCACCCGACAATTCTAACACTGAAGCTTTCTTT. Amino acids: CASSPDNSNTEAFF.

The chain carries TRBV6-1 and TRBJ1-6, with 8 bases lining up with TRBD1. Per germline, CDR1 MNHNS and CDR2 SASEGT. This CDR3 has 16 residues. Trimming cost V 2 bases and J 8 bases; bases outside gene matches: 8. CDR3 DNA: TGTGCCAGCAGTGAAACGACGGGACAGGATGATTCACCCCTCCACTTT. Its protein product is CASSETTGQDDSPLHF.

The chain employs TRBV11-2 and TRBJ2-1; TRBD1 matches 9 bases. Germline V gene data show CDR1 as SGHAT and CDR2 as FQNNGV. The CDR3 covers 15 residues. J lost 4 bases, V lost 5 bases, and 6 bases had no gene match. CDR3: CASSLGDREYNEQFF. DNA for the CDR3: TGTGCCAGCAGCCTCGGGGACAGGGAATACAATGAGCAGTTCTTC.

This chain joins TRBV7-3 and TRBJ2-1, with no clear D. V was shortened by 5 bases and J by 0 bases, with 8 bases between the two germline ends. The germline gives CDR1 SGHTA, CDR2 FQGTGA. The CDR3 is made up of 14 amino acids. The CDR3 is CASSPRLSYNEQFF. DNA for the CDR3: TGTGCCAGCAGCCCCCGTCTCTCCTACAATGAGCAGTTCTTC.

The CDR3 sequence: CASSLALDTQYF. CDR3 bases: TGTGCCAGCAGCTTGGCCTTAGATACGCAGTATTTT. The chain is built from TRBV5-8 and TRBJ2-3; D remains unclear. The V end lost 0 bases, the J end lost 5 bases, and 4 bases lay between the germline ends. Germline V lookup: CDR1 SGHTS, CDR2 YDEGEE. The CDR3 covers 12 residues.

The rearrangement links TRBV6-1 to TRBJ1-5; D possibly corresponds to TRBD1 (6 bases). This CDR3 is 14 amino acids long. V was trimmed by 2 bases and J by 6 bases, leaving 11 bases between them. CDR1 and CDR2 from the germline V gene are MNHNS and SASEGT. The CDR3 DNA follows: TGTGCCAGCAGTGAAATCAGGGGTCGTCAGCCCCAGCATTTT. It specifies CASSEIRGRQPQHF.

The V and J genes are TRBV29-1 and TRBJ2-4; D is unclear. The V end was cut by 4 bases, the J end by 5 bases, with 18 bases between. Germline CDR1 reads SQVTM; CDR2 reads ANQGSEA. The CDR3 totals 15 residues. The chain's CDR3 is CSVVLVERYENIQYF. DNA for the CDR3: TGCAGCGTTGTCCTGGTGGAGAGGTACGAAAACATTCAGTACTTC. Full variable domain (outside the CDR3, taken from reference TRBV29-1 and TRBJ2-4): SAVISQKPSRDICQRGTSLTIQCQVDSQVTMMFWYRQQPGQSLTLIATANQGSEATYESGFVIDKFPISRPNLTFSTLTVSNMSPEDSSIYLCSVVLVERYENIQYFGAGTRLSVL.

The J gene is TRBJ2-1, the V gene TRBV7-9, with TRBD2 matching over 8 bases. J gave up 8 bases and V 5 bases, and 14 bases lay outside the gene matches. CDR1 is SEHNR, CDR2 FQNEAQ, per germline (reference sequence). The CDR3 extends over 16 amino acids. In nucleotides, the CDR3 is TGTGCCAGCAGCCCCTCCTATCGGGAGGGCCTCGATGAGCAGTTCTTC. This sequence encodes CASSPSYREGLDEQFF.

The J gene is TRBJ2-7, the V gene TRBV5-1; TRBD1 agrees at 7 bases. The CDR3 sequence is 14 residues long. V lost 5 bases, J lost 0 bases, and 5 bases stayed unmatched. Per the germline V gene, CDR1 is SGHRS and CDR2 is YFSETQ. CDR3 coding DNA: TGCGCCAGCAGTGGGACAGCAAACTCCTACGAGCAGTACTTC. Protein sequence: CASSGTANSYEQYF.